This T cell receptor beta chain was recovered during a study of graft-versus-host responses after intestinal transplantation. About the study: Following induction with anti-thymocyte globulin, all recipients were given tacrolimus and steroids for about three years.

Germline V gives CDR1 SGHDT, CDR2 YYEEEE. CDR3 length: 15 amino acids. V shed 7 bases and J 6 bases; nucleotides not matched to a gene: 14. A word on this clone: Its target is unknown.

Using immunoSEQ multiplex PCR, the repertoire was profiled, and TCRdb retains in-frame clones only, with some absent. The sample lists some 100,000 clones, under 95% seen once, with around 0.067% in the top ten. The chain joins TRBV5-6 to TRBJ2-3; 7 bases match TRBD2. This TCR was recovered from a human donor who was the organ donor for an intestinal transplant. Sequenced material: unstimulated CD8+ T cells sorted from spleen or lymph node cells, taken before transplant. The CDR3 spells CASAPWGGEADTQYF. In nucleotides, the CDR3 is TGTGCCAGCGCTCCGTGGGGGGGAGAGGCGGATACGCAGTATTTT.